This T cell receptor (beta chain) was retrieved from a study of early stage breast cancer tumors. The wider study: The ER+/PR+/HER2- tumors included about 8 ductal and a few lobular carcinomas. Notes on the study in general: Tumors had about 2.5-fold higher T cell density and higher clonality than adjacent normal breast tissue.

Each sample had two DNA replicates, approximately 0.52 ug blood or around 1.4 ug tissue. Profiling relied on immunoSEQ multiplex PCR, and the TCRdb table lists in-frame clones only, not all of them. The sample includes tens of thousands of clones, 84% of them seen just once. Per germline, CDR1 MNHEY and CDR2 SVGAGI. V was clipped by 0 bases and J by 6 bases, with 12 bases between them. There are 15 residues in the CDR3. Of note for this clone: Its cognate antigen is unknown.

Input material: blood. V and J are TRBV6-5 and TRBJ1-5; D is perhaps TRBD1 (5 bases). The source of this sequence is a person aged 45 to 59 with breast cancer. CDR3 protein: CASSYSTVGAQPQHF. DNA for the CDR3: TGTGCCAGCAGTTACTCGACAGTAGGGGCTCAGCCCCAGCATTTT.